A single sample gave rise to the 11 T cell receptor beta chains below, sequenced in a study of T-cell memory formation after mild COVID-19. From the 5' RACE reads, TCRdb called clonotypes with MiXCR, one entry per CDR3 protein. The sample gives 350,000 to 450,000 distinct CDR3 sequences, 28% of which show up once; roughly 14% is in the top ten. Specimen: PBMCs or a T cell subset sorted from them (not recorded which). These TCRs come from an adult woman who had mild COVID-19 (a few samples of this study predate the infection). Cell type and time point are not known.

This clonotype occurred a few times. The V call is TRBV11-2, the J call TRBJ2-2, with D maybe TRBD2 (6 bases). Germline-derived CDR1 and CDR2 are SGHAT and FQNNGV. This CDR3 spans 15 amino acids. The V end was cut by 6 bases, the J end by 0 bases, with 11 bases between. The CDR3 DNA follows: TGTGCCAGCAGATTCGCGGGGTCGAACACCGGGGAGCTGTTTTTT. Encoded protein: CASRFAGSNTGELFF.

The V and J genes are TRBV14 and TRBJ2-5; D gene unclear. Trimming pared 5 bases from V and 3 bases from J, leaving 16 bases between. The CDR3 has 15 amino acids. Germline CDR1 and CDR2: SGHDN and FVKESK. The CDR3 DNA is TGTGCCAGCAGCGACCTAGGTGTGGGGAAAGAGACCCAGTACTTC. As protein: CASSDLGVGKETQYF.

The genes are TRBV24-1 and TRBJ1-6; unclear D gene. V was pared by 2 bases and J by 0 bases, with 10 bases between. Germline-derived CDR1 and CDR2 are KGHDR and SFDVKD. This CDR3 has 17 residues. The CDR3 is CATSDSSESSYNSPLHF. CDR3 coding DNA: TGTGCCACCAGTGATTCCTCTGAGAGCTCCTATAATTCACCCCTCCACTTT.

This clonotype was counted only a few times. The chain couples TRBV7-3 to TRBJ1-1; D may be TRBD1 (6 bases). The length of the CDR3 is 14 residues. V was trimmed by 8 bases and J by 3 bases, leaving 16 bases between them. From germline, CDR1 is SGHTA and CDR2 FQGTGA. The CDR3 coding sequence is TGTGCCAGCGGCTACGGGGGGCCGGACACTGAAGCTTTCTTT. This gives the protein CASGYGGPDTEAFF.

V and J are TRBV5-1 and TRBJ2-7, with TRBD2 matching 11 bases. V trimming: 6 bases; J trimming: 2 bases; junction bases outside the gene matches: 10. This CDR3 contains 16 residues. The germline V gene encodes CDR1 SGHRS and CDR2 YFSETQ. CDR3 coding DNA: TGCGCCAGCAACAAAGGTGGGACTAGCGGCGCCTACGAGCAGTACTTC. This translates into CASNKGGTSGAYEQYF.

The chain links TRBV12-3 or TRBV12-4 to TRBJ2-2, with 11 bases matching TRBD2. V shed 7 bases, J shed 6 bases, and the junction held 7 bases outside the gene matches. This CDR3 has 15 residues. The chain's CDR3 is CASTLAGGDPGELFF. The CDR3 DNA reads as TGTGCCAGCACATTAGCGGGAGGGGACCCCGGGGAGCTGTTTTTT.

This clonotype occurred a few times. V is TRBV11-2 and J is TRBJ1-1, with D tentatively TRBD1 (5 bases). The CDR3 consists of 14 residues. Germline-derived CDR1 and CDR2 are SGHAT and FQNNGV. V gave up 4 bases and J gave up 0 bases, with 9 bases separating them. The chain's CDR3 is CASSSGGVNTEAFF. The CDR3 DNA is TGTGCCAGCAGCTCCGGGGGTGTGAACACTGAAGCTTTCTTT.

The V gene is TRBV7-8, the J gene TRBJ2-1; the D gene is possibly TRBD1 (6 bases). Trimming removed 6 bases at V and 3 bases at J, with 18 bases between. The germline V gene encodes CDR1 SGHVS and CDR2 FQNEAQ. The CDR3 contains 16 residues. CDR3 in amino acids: CASSSNRQGIYNEQFF. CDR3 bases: TGTGCCAGCAGTTCTAATAGGCAGGGGATCTACAATGAGCAGTTCTTC.

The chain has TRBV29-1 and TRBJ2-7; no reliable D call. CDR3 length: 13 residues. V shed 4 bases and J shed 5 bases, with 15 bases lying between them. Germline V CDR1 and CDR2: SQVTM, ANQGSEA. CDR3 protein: CSVGGFLLDEQYF. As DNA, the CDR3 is TGCAGCGTTGGTGGATTCCTCCTAGACGAGCAGTACTTC.

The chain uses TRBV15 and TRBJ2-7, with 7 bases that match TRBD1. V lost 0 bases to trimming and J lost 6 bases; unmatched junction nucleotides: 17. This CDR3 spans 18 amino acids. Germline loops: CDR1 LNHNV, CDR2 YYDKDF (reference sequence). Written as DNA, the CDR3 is TGTGCCACCAGCAGAGACCTCCGGACCGGGACAGCGTTTCGCGAGCAGTACTTC. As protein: CATSRDLRTGTAFREQYF.

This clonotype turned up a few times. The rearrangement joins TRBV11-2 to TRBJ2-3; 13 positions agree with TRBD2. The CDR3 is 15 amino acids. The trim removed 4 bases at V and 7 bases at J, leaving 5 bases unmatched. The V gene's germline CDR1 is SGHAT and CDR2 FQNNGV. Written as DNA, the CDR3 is TGTGCCAGCAGCTCAACGACTAGCGGGGGGAATACGCAGTATTTT. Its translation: CASSSTTSGGNTQYF.